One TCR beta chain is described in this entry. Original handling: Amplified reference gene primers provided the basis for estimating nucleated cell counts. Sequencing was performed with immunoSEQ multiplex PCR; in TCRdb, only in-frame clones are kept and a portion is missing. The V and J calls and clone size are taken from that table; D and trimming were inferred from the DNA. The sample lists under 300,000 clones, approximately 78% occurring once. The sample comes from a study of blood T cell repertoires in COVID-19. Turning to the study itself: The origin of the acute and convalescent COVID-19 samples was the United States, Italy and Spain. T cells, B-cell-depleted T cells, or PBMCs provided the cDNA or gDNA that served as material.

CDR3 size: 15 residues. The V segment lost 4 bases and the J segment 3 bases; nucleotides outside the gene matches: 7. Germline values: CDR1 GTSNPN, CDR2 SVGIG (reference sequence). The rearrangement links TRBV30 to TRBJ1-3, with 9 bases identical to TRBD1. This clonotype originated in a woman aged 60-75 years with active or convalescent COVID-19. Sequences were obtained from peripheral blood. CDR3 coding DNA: TGTGCCTGGAACCCCGGGACAGGGCGTGGAAACACCATATATTTT. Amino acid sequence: CAWNPGTGRGNTIYF.